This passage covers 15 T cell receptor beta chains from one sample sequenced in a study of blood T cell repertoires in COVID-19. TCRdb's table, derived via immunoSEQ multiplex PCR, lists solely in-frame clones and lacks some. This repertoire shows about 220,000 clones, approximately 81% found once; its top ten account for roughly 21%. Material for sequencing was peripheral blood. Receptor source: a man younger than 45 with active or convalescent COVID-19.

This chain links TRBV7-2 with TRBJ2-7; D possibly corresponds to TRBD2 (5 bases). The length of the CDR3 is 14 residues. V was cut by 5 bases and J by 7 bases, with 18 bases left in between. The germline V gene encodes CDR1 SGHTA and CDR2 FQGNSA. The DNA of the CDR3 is TGTGCCAGCAGCATCTCGGGTACCGGCGGGGAGCAGTACTTC. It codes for CASSISGTGGEQYF.

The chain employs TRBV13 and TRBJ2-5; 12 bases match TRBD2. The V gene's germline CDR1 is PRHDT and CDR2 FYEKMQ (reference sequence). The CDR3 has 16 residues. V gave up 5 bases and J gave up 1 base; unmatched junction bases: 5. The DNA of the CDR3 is TGTGCCAGCAGCGCCCGGACTAGCGGGATCCAAGAGACCCAGTACTTC. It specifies CASSARTSGIQETQYF.

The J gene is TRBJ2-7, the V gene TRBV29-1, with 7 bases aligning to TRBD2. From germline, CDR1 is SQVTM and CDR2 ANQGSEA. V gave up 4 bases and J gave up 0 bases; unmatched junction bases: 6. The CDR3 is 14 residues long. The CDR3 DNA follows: TGCAGCGTTGCTGGGGAGCGGGACTCCTACGAGCAGTACTTC. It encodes CSVAGERDSYEQYF.

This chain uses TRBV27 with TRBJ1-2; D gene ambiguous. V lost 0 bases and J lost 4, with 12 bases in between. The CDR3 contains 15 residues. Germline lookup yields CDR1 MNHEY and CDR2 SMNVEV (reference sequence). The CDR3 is CASSLSWGDGYGYTF. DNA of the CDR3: TGTGCCAGCAGTTTATCTTGGGGAGATGGCTATGGCTACACCTTC.

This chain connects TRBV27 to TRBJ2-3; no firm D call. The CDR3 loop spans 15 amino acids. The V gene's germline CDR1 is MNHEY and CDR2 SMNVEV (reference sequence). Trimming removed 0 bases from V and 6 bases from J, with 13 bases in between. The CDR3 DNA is TGTGCCAGCAGTTTATCCCGCGATCGGTGGGATACGCAGTATTTT. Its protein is CASSLSRDRWDTQYF.

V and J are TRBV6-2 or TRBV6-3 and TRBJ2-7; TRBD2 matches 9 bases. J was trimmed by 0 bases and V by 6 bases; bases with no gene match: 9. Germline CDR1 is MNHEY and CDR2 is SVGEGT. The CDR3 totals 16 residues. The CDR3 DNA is TGTGCCAGCAGCCCAACGACTAGCGGAAGCTCCTACGAGCAGTACTTC. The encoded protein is CASSPTTSGSSYEQYF.

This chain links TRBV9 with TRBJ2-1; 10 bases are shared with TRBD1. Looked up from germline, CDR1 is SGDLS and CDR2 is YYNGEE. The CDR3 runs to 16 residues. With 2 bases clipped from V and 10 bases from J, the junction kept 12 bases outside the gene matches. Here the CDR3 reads CASSVVSGQGSREQFF. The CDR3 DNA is TGTGCCAGCAGCGTTGTTTCGGGACAGGGGTCTCGGGAGCAGTTCTTC.

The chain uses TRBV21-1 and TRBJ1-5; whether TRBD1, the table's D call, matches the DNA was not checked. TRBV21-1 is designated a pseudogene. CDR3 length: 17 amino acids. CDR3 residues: CASRADRVPYSNQPQHF. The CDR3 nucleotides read TGTGCCAGCAGGGCCGACAGGGTCCCATATAGCAATCAGCCCCAGCATTTT.

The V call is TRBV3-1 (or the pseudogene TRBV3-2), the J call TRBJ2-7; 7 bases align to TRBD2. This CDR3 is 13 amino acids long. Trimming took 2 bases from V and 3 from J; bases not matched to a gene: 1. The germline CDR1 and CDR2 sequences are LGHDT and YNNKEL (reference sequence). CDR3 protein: CASSQRTSYEQYF. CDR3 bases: TGTGCCAGCAGCCAAAGGACTAGCTACGAGCAGTACTTC.

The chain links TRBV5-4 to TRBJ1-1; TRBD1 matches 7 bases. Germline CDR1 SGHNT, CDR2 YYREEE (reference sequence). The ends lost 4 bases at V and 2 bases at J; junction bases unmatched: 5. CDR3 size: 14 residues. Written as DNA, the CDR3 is TGTGCCAGCAGCACAACAGGGGTAAACACTGAAGCTTTCTTT. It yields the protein CASSTTGVNTEAFF. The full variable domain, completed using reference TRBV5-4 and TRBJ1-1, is ETGVTQSPTHLIKTRGQQVTLRCSSQSGHNTVSWYQQALGQGPQFIFQYYREEENGRGNFPPRFSGLQFPNYSSELNVNALELDDSALYLCASSTTGVNTEAFFGQGTRLTVV.

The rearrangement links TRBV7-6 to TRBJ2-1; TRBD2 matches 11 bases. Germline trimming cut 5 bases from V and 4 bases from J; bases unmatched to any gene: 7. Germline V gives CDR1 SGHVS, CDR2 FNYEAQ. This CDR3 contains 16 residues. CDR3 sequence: CASSPRLAGIYNEQFF. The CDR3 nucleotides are TGTGCCAGCAGCCCCCGACTAGCGGGGATTTACAATGAGCAGTTCTTC.

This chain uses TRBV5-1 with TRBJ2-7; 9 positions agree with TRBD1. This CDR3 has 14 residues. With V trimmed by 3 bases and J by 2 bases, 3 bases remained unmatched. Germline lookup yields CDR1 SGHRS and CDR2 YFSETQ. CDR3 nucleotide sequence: TGCGCCAGCAGCTCGACAGGGGGTCCCTACGAGCAGTACTTC. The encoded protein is CASSSTGGPYEQYF.

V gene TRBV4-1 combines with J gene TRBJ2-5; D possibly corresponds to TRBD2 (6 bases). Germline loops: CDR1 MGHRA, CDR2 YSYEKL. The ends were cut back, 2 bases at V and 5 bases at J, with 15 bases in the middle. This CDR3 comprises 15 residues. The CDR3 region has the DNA TGCGCCAGCAGCCAAATAGGAGGGGTCCGTGAGACCCAGTACTTC. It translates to CASSQIGGVRETQYF.

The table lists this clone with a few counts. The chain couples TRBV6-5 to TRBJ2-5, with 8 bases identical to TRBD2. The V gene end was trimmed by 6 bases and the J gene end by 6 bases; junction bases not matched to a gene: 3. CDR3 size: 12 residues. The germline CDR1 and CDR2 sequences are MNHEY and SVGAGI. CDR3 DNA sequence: TGTGCCAGCAGCGGGGGGGGGAAGACCCAGTACTTC. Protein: CASSGGGKTQYF.

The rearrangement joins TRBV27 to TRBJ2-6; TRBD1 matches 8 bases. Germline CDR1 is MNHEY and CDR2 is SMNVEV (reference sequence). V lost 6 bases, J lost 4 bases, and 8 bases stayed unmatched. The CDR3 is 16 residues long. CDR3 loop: CASSRQGARGANVLTF. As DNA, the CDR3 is TGTGCCAGCAGCCGTCAGGGGGCTAGGGGGGCCAACGTCCTGACTTTC.